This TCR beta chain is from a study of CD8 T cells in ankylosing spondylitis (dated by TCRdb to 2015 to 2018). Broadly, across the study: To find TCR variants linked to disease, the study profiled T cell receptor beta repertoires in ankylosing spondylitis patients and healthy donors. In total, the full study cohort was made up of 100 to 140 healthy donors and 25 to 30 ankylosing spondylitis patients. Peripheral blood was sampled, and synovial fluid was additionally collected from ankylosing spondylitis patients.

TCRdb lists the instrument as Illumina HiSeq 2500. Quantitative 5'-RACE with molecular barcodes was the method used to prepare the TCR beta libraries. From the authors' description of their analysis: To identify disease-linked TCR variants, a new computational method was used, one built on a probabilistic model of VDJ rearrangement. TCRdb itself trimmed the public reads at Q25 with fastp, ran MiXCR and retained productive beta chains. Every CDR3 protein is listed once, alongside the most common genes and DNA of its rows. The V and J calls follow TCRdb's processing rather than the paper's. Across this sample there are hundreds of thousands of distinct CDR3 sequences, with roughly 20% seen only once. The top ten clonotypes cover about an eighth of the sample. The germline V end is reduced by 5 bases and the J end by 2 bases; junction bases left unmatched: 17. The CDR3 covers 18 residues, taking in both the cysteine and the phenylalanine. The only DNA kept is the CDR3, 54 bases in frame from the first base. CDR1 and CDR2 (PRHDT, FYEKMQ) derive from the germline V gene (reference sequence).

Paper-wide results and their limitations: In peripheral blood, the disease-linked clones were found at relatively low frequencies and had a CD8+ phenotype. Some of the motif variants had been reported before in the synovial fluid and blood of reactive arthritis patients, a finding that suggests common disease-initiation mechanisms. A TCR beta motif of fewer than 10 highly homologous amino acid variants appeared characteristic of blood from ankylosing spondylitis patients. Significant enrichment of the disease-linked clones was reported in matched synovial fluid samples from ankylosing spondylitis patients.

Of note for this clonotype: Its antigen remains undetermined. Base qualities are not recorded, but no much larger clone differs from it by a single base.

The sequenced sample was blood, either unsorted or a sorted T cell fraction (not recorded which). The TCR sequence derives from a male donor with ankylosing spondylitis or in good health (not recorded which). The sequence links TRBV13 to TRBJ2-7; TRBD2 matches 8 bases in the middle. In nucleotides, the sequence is TGTGCCAGCAGCCACTTAGCTCGGGGGGGCTTGAATACCTACGAGCAGTACTTC. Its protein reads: CASSHLARGGLNTYEQYF. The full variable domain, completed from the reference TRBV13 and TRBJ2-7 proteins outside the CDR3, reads AAGVIQSPRHLIKEKRETATLKCYPIPRHDTVYWYQQGPGQDPQFLISFYEKMQSDKGSIPDRFSAQQFSDYHSELNMSSLELGDSALYFCASSHLARGGLNTYEQYFGPGTRLTVT.